The 18 T cell receptor beta chains listed next were all sequenced from one sample in a study of breast tumors, draining lymph nodes, adjacent tissues. TCRdb ran MiXCR on the multiplex PCR reads and lists one entry per CDR3 protein. Among about 22,000 distinct CDR3 sequences listed, about 70% were seen once. Sequenced sample: tumor-adjacent breast tissue. These receptor sequences come from a female donor with breast cancer. Some clones in this sample may be carry-over from other donors' samples.

This clonotype has a count of ten or more. The V and J genes are TRBV9 and TRBJ1-4; D is unclear. The CDR3 spans 14 residues. The germline V gene encodes CDR1 SGDLS and CDR2 YYNGEE. Between the trimmed V and J ends, which lost 4 bases and 3 bases, there was a span of 10 bases. CDR3 protein: CASSRDGANEKLFF. The CDR3 DNA reads TGTGCCAGCAGCCGCGACGGTGCTAATGAAAAACTGTTTTTT.

The genes are TRBV4-1 and TRBJ1-2, with 9 bases aligning to TRBD1. The CDR3 sequence is 14 residues long. Germline CDR1 reads MGHRA; CDR2 reads YSYEKL. V lost 4 bases, J lost 4 bases, and 4 bases stayed unmatched. CDR3 sequence (DNA): TGCGCCAGCAGCCTACGACAGGGGGTCTATGGCTACACCTTC. Translated, it gives CASSLRQGVYGYTF.

This clonotype was detected only a few times. The chain joins TRBV9 to TRBJ1-2, with TRBD1 matching over 7 bases. The J segment lost 7 bases and the V segment lost 0 bases, leaving 9 bases of the junction unmatched. Germline loops: CDR1 SGDLS, CDR2 YYNGEE. The CDR3 has 15 amino acids. The CDR3 nucleotides are TGTGCCAGCAGCGTAGAACCAGGGGGAAAGAGTGGCTACACCTTC. Amino acid sequence: CASSVEPGGKSGYTF.

J is TRBJ2-2 and V is TRBV2; 8 positions match TRBD2. This CDR3 has 15 residues. The J segment lost 5 bases and the V segment lost 4 bases, leaving 6 bases of the junction unmatched. Germline CDR1 and CDR2: SNHLY and FYNNEI. The DNA of the CDR3 is TGTGCCAGCAGTGTAACCAGCGGGAGTACCGGGGAGCTGTTTTTT. Translating it yields CASSVTSGSTGELFF.

Ten or more counts support this clonotype. This rearrangement joins TRBV6-2 or TRBV6-3 to TRBJ1-5; TRBD1 matches 9 bases. Germline trimming cut 5 bases from V and 11 bases from J; bases unmatched to any gene: 16. The germline V gene has CDR1 MNHEY and CDR2 SVGEGT. CDR3 size: 16 residues. DNA of the CDR3: TGTGCCAGCAGTCACCGTCGGAGGGACAGGGCGTCGGCCCAGCATTTT. This translates into CASSHRRRDRASAQHF.

At least ten counts were recorded for this clonotype. J is TRBJ2-1 and V is TRBV29-1; perhaps TRBD2 as D (7 bases). The CDR3 spans 17 residues. The germline CDR1 and CDR2 sequences are SQVTM and ANQGSEA. V shed 2 bases and J shed 0 bases, with 17 bases lying between them. The CDR3 loop reads CSVERGANPSSYNEQFF. CDR3 DNA: TGCAGCGTTGAACGGGGGGCAAACCCGTCCTCCTACAATGAGCAGTTCTTC.

This clonotype was seen many times. CDR3 in DNA: TGTGCCAGCAGTTTAAAGGGAGCGGGACAGCCCCAGCATTTT. It translates to CASSLKGAGQPQHF. The gene calls are TRBV12-3 or TRBV12-4 and TRBJ1-5; no reliable D call. There are 14 residues in the CDR3. V was pared by 2 bases and J by 7 bases, with 12 bases between.

This clonotype counts as medium-sized (0.01 to 0.1%). V is TRBV2 and J is TRBJ1-6; D perhaps matches TRBD1 (5 bases). Trimming took off 4 bases at V and 5 bases at J, with 9 bases between the two ends. Germline-derived CDR1 and CDR2 are SNHLY and FYNNEI. This CDR3 contains 14 residues. This CDR3 reads CASSGQRDNSPLHF. Written as DNA, the CDR3 is TGTGCCAGCAGTGGACAGCGGGATAATTCACCCCTCCACTTT.

As concerns this clonotype: Since no conserved phenylalanine or tryptophan closes the CDR3, a read error is the likely cause. The chain is built from TRBV4-1 and TRBJ2-3; possible D gene TRBD1, 6 bases. This CDR3 has 16 amino acids. Germline CDR1 is MGHRA and CDR2 is YSYEKL. In nucleotides, the CDR3 is TGCGCCAGCAGTGGGGGTTTGAGGGGGATACAAGATGCGCAGTATTGT. This gives the protein CASSGGLRGIQDAQYC.

The CDR3 nucleotides are TGTGCCAGCAGCCCGAAAGAACAGGGGAACTACGAGCAGTACTTC. Translated, it gives CASSPKEQGNYEQYF. The V and J genes are TRBV7-9 and TRBJ2-7; TRBD1 agrees at 7 bases. From germline, CDR1 is SEHNR and CDR2 FQNEAQ (reference sequence). The CDR3 spans 15 residues. Trimming took 5 bases from V and 3 from J; bases not matched to a gene: 10.

The chain employs TRBV6-5 and TRBJ2-1; 10 bases are shared with TRBD2. This CDR3 has 14 residues. The ends lost 4 bases at V and 9 bases at J; junction bases unmatched: 6. Germline CDR1 MNHEY, CDR2 SVGAGI. Here the CDR3 reads CASSSLAGDCEQFF. CDR3 sequence (DNA): TGTGCCAGCAGTTCCCTAGCGGGAGATTGTGAGCAGTTCTTC.

This clonotype is judged medium-sized (0.01 to 0.1%). The chain is built from TRBV2 and TRBJ2-1, with D possibly being TRBD1 or TRBD2 (6 bases each). Germline assignment: CDR1 SNHLY and CDR2 FYNNEI. This CDR3 region has 14 residues. The CDR3 DNA reads as TGTGCTTGCCTTAGGGGGACTGCCTACAATGAGCAGTTCTTC. Amino acids: CACLRGTAYNEQFF.

The chain is built from TRBV11-1 and TRBJ2-7, with 8 nucleotides matching TRBD1. The germline gives CDR1 SGHAT, CDR2 FQDESV (reference sequence). The CDR3 runs to 14 residues. V lost 8 bases to trimming and J lost 1 base; unmatched junction nucleotides: 7. CDR3 loop: CASSRDRTSYEQYV. Here the CDR3 DNA reads TGTGCCAGCTCCCGGGACAGGACTTCCTACGAGCAGTACGTC.

The chain is built from TRBV7-8 and TRBJ2-7; weak D call: TRBD1 (5 bases). V was pared by 5 bases and J by 0 bases, with 11 bases between. Germline assignment: CDR1 SGHVS and CDR2 FQNEAQ. The CDR3 spans 14 residues. Here the CDR3 reads CASSPRDSSYEQYF. For the CDR3, the DNA is TGTGCCAGCAGCCCCCGTGACAGCTCCTACGAGCAGTACTTC.

Comment on this clonotype: A read error may produce the germline difference seen at one junction end. The V gene is TRBV4-1, the J gene TRBJ2-1, with D possibly matching TRBD2 (5 bases). The germline V gene encodes CDR1 MGHRA and CDR2 YSYEKL. CDR3 length equals 16 residues. This chain's CDR3 is CASSQDASGSYNEQFF. The CDR3 coding sequence is TGCGCCAGCAGCCAAGATGCCAGCGGCTCCTACAATGAGCAATTCTTC.

This clonotype has a count of ten or more. V is TRBV5-6 and J is TRBJ1-4; TRBD1 aligns across 10 bases. CDR3 length equals 14 residues. V gave up 3 bases and J gave up 6 bases; unmatched junction bases: 2. From germline, CDR1 is SGHDT and CDR2 YYEEEE. The CDR3 region is CASSYGTGDEKLFF. The CDR3 region has the DNA TGTGCCAGCAGCTACGGGACAGGGGATGAAAAACTGTTTTTT.

V gene TRBV13 combines with J gene TRBJ2-3, with D hard to call. Germline CDR1 is PRHDT and CDR2 is FYEKMQ (reference sequence). Trimming cost V 6 bases and J 6 bases, with 10 bases left between them. The CDR3 has 12 amino acids. The CDR3 loop reads CASSYIHDTQYF. The CDR3 DNA reads as TGTGCCAGCAGTTATATCCACGATACGCAGTATTTT.

The V gene is TRBV7-9, the J gene TRBJ2-3; TRBD1 aligns across 7 bases. CDR3 length equals 15 residues. The V segment lost 6 bases and the J segment 0 bases; nucleotides outside the gene matches: 6. CDR1 is SEHNR and CDR2 is FQNEAQ in the germline V gene (reference sequence). CDR3 protein: CASRQTGASTDTQYF. CDR3 DNA sequence: TGTGCCAGCAGACAAACAGGGGCTAGCACAGATACGCAGTATTTT.